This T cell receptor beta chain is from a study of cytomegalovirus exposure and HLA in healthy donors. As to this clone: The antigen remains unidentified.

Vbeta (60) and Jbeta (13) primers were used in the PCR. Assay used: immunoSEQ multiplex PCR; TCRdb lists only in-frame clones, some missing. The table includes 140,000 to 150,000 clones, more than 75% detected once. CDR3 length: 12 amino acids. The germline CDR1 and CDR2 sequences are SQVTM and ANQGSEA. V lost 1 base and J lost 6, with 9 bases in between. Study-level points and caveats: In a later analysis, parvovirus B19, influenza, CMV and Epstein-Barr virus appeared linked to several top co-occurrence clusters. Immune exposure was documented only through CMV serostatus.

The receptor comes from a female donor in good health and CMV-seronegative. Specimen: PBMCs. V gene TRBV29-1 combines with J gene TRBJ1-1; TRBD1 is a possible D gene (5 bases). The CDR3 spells CSVEGRGAEAFF. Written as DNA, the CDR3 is TGCAGCGTTGAAGGAAGGGGCGCTGAAGCTTTCTTT.